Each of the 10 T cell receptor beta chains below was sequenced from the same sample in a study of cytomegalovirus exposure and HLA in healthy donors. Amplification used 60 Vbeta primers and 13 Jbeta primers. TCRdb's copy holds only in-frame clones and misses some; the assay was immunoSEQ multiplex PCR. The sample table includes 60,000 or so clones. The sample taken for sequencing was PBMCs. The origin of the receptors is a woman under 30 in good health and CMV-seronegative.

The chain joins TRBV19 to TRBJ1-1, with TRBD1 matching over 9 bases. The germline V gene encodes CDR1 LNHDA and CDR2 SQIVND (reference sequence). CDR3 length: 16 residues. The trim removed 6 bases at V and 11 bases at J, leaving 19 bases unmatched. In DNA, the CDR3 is TGTGCCAGTAGACCACGGGACAGGGTTGTTTTTGAGGAGGCTTTCTTT. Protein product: CASRPRDRVVFEEAFF. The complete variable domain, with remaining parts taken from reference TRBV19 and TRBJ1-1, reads DGGITQSPKYLFRKEGQNVTLSCEQNLNHDAMYWYRQDPGQGLRLIYYSQIVNDFQKGDIAEGYSVSREKKESFPLTVTSAQKNPTAFYLCASRPRDRVVFEEAFFGQGTRLTVV.

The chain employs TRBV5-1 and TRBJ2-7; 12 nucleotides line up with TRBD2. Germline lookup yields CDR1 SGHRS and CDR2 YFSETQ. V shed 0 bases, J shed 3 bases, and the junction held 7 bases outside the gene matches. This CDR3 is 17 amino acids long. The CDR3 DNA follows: TGCGCCAGCAGCTTGGCCCAACTAGCGGGGGGACACTACGAGCAGTACTTC. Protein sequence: CASSLAQLAGGHYEQYF.

CDR3 in DNA: TGTGCCAGCAGCTTAGATCGAGGGGGAGGCTACACCTTC. It codes for CASSLDRGGGYTF. V and J are TRBV11-2 and TRBJ1-2, with D possibly TRBD1 on 6 matching bases. CDR3 length equals 13 residues. From germline, CDR1 is SGHAT and CDR2 FQNNGV. Trimming took 0 bases from V and 8 from J, leaving 10 bases between them.

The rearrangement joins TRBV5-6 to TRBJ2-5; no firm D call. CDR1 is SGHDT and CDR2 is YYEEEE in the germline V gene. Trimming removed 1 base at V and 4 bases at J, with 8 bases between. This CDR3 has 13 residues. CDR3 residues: CASSLSPGETQYF. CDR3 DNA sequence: TGTGCCAGCAGCTTGAGTCCAGGAGAGACCCAGTACTTC.

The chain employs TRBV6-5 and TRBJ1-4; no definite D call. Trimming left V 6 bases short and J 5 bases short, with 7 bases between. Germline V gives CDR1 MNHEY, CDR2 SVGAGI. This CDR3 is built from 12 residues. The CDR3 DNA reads TGTGCCAGCAGAGGAGAAAATGAAAAACTGTTTTTT. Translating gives CASRGENEKLFF.

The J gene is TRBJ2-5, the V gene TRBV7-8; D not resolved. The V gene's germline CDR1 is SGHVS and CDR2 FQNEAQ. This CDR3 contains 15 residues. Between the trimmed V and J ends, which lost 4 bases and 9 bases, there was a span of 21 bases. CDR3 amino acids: CASSSPDQKLLPQYF. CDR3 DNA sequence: TGTGCCAGCAGCTCCCCGGATCAGAAACTATTACCCCAGTACTTC.

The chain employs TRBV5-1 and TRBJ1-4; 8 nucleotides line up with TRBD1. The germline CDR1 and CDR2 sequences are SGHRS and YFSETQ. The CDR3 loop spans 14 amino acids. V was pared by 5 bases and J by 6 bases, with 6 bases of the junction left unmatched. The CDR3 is CASRTGQGDEKLFF. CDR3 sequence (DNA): TGCGCCAGCAGAACAGGACAGGGTGATGAAAAACTGTTTTTT.

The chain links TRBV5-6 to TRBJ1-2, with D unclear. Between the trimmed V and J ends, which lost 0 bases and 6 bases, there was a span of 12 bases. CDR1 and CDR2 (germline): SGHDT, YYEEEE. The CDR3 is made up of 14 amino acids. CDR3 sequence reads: CASSLGPMQDGYTF. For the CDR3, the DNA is TGTGCCAGCAGCTTGGGGCCCATGCAAGATGGCTACACCTTC.

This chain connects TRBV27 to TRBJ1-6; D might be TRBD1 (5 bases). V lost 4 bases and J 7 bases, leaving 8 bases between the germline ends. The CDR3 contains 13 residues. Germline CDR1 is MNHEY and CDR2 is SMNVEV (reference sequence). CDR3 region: CASSSAGNSPLHF. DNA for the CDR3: TGTGCCAGCAGTTCGGCAGGGAATTCACCCCTCCACTTT.

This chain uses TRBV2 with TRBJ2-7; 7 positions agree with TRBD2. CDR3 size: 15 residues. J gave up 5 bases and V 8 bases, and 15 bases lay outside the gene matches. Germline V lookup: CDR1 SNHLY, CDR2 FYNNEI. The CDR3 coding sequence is TGTGCCAGCGATAGACCGGGACGGGGGGAAAACGAGCAGTACTTC. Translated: CASDRPGRGENEQYF.